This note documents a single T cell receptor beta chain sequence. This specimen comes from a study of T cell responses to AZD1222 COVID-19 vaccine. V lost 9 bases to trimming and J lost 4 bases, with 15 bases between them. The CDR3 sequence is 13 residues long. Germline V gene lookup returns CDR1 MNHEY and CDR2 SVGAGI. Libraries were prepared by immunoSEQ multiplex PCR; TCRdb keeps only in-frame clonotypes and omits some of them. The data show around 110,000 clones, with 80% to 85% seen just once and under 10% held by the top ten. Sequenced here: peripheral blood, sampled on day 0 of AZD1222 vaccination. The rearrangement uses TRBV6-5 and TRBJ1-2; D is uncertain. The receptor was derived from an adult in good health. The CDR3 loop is CASGDGPSYGYTF. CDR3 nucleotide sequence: TGTGCCAGTGGAGACGGACCGAGCTATGGCTACACCTTC.